Sequencing of this TCR beta chain was carried out in a study of regulatory T cells in long-lasting Graves disease. Study as a whole: Persistence in Graves' disease required over 5 years of antithyroid drugs plus positive TSH receptor antibodies. Study conclusions and caveats: Only a small sample size was used, which may have cut accuracy. Newly diagnosed disease favored TRBV20-1 and TRBJ2-1 over persistent disease. The study found persistent patients shared more public clonotypes (more than 2,500) than new patients (about 990).

A note on this clonotype: As yet, its antigen is unknown. This may be a read error, as it is one base from a much larger clone.

Noted time point: persistent/refractory GD, antithyroid drugs over 5 years with positive TRAb. The TCR library was prepared using RNA isolated from PBMCs. The CDR3 totals 13 residues. Germline lookup yields CDR1 LGHDT and CDR2 YNNKEL (reference sequence). V shed 5 bases and J shed 6 bases, with 11 bases lying between them. Arm-PCR of CDR3 regions and iRepertoire HTBI primers were the basis on which TCR beta libraries were built. TCRdb itself ran the multiplex PCR reads through MiXCR, one entry per CDR3 protein. Of about 460,000 distinct CDR3 sequences in the sample, about 20% were seen once. The origin of this receptor is a female donor with Graves disease. The specimen comprised peripheral blood mononuclear cells (PBMCs), sampled when the disease was refractory, from a patient treated with antithyroid drugs. This chain uses TRBV3-1 with TRBJ1-5; no definite D call. CDR3 nucleotide sequence: TGTGCCAGCAGCGAGGACGGCAGTCAGCCCCAGCATTTT. Protein sequence: CASSEDGSQPQHF.